These 30 T cell receptor beta chains were all obtained from the same sample, sequenced in a study of CD8+ T cells in alopecia areata. As the sequencing template, cDNA was produced by extracting RNA and reverse transcribing it. Generated by immunoSEQ multiplex PCR, the TCRdb table keeps only in-frame clones and is missing some. The sample lists 150,000 or so clones, 45% to 60% seen once, with approximately 19% in the top ten. The starting material was CD8+ T cells sorted from blood, obtained at week 0. These receptor sequences come from a human donor with alopecia areata.

This rearrangement joins TRBV29-1 to TRBJ2-7; 12 bases agree with TRBD2. J gave up 0 bases and V 2 bases, and 8 bases lay outside the gene matches. Germline V gene sequence: CDR1 SQVTM, CDR2 ANQGSEA. This CDR3 comprises 17 residues. The CDR3 loop is CSVEMGTSGFLSYEQYF. The CDR3 DNA follows: TGCAGCGTTGAAATGGGGACTAGCGGGTTCCTCTCCTACGAGCAGTACTTC.

The genes are TRBV30 and TRBJ1-1; D is ambiguous. The CDR3 spans 14 residues. Looked up from germline, CDR1 is GTSNPN and CDR2 is SVGIG (reference sequence). V was shortened by 2 bases and J by 1 base, with 11 bases between the two germline ends. Here the CDR3 reads CAWSLGNTNTEAFF. For the CDR3, the DNA is TGTGCCTGGAGTCTGGGAAATACGAACACTGAAGCTTTCTTT.

The V and J genes are TRBV7-3 and TRBJ2-1, with TRBD2 matching 13 bases. The germline V gene encodes CDR1 SGHTA and CDR2 FQGTGA. The J segment lost 8 bases and the V segment lost 5 bases, leaving 9 bases of the junction unmatched. The CDR3 spans 16 residues. DNA of the CDR3: TGTGCCAGCAGCCCGACTAGCGGGGGGCCCGACGATGAGCAGTTCTTC. Its protein product is CASSPTSGGPDDEQFF. Based on the CDR3 plus reference TRBV7-3 and TRBJ2-1, the full variable domain is GAGVSQTPSNKVTEKGKYVELRCDPISGHTALYWYRQSLGQGPEFLIYFQGTGAADDSGLPNDRFFAVRPEGSVSTLKIQRTERGDSAVYLCASSPTSGGPDDEQFFGPGTRLTVL.

The chain couples TRBV4-3 to TRBJ2-3, with TRBD2 matching over 9 bases. The CDR3 runs 17 residues. The germline V gene has CDR1 LGHNA and CDR2 YSLEER. The V segment lost 0 bases and the J segment 2 bases; nucleotides outside the gene matches: 6. CDR3 amino acids: CASSQDGSGGFTDTQYF. DNA of the CDR3: TGCGCCAGCAGCCAAGACGGTAGCGGGGGTTTCACAGATACGCAGTATTTT.

This rearrangement joins TRBV6-5 to TRBJ1-1; the D is unclear. The CDR3 contains 13 residues. V gave up 10 bases and J gave up 1 base, with 13 bases separating them. Germline-derived CDR1 and CDR2 are MNHEY and SVGAGI. CDR3 bases: TGTGCCACCGCCGAGGGTCGGAACACTGAAGCTTTCTTT. Its translation is CATAEGRNTEAFF.

The V call is TRBV12-5, the J call TRBJ1-1; no clear D gene. V lost 7 bases, J lost 1 base, and 10 bases lay in between. The germline CDR1 and CDR2 sequences are LGHNT and FRNRAP. This CDR3 is built from 13 residues. CDR3 sequence reads: CASASDGNTEAFF. The CDR3 nucleotides read TGTGCTAGTGCCTCAGACGGGAACACTGAAGCTTTCTTT. The complete variable domain, with remaining parts taken from reference TRBV12-5 and TRBJ1-1, reads DARVTQTPRHKVTEMGQEVTMRCQPILGHNTVFWYRQTMMQGLELLAYFRNRAPLDDSGMPKDRFSAEMPDATLATLKIQPSEPRDSAVYFCASASDGNTEAFFGQGTRLTVV.

The chain carries TRBV27 and TRBJ2-3, with D hard to call. The germline gives CDR1 MNHEY, CDR2 SMNVEV (reference sequence). The CDR3 is made up of 12 amino acids. The V end lost 7 bases, the J end lost 2 bases, and 7 bases lay between the germline ends. The CDR3: CASKEDTDTQYF. CDR3 nucleotides: TGTGCCAGCAAAGAGGACACAGATACGCAGTATTTT.

This CDR3 is CASSELGGNEQFF. CDR3 in DNA: TGTGCCAGCAGTGAATTGGGGGGCAATGAGCAGTTCTTC. The V call is TRBV25-1, the J call TRBJ2-1, with D possibly matching TRBD2 (6 bases). Germline V gene lookup returns CDR1 MGHDK and CDR2 SYGVNS. The CDR3 covers 13 residues. Trimming left V 1 base short and J 6 bases short, with 7 bases between.

This clone was counted a single time. V is TRBV6-5 and J is TRBJ2-7; D remains unclear. CDR1 and CDR2 (germline): MNHEY, SVGAGI. Trimming pared 6 bases from V and 2 bases from J, leaving 5 bases between. The CDR3 length is 11 residues. CDR3 sequence (DNA): TGTGCCAGCAGGGATACCTACGAGCAGTACTTC. Translation gives CASRDTYEQYF.

The rearrangement uses TRBV29-1 and TRBJ2-7; a weak D match, TRBD1 (8 bases). The CDR3 is made up of 15 amino acids. V was cut by 6 bases and J by 3 bases, with 21 bases left in between. Germline lookup yields CDR1 SQVTM and CDR2 ANQGSEA. The CDR3 DNA is TGCAGCGTACAACACCGGGGGGACAGGAGCTACGAGCAGTACTTC. Translation gives CSVQHRGDRSYEQYF.

The chain links TRBV5-1 to TRBJ2-1; no clear D gene. The germline V and J ends were trimmed by 2 bases and 0 bases, with 3 bases remaining between them. Germline-derived CDR1 and CDR2 are SGHRS and YFSETQ. The CDR3 runs 13 residues. The CDR3 is CASSFNSYNEQFF. DNA for the CDR3: TGCGCCAGCAGCTTCAACTCCTACAATGAGCAGTTCTTC. The whole variable domain, remainder taken from reference TRBV5-1 and TRBJ2-1, is KAGVTQTPRYLIKTRGQQVTLSCSPISGHRSVSWYQQTPGQGLQFLFEYFSETQRNKGNFPGRFSGRQFSNSRSEMNVSTLELGDSALYLCASSFNSYNEQFFGPGTRLTVL.

V and J are TRBV19 and TRBJ1-1; D uncertain. Germline CDR1 LNHDA, CDR2 SQIVND (reference sequence). The CDR3 is 14 residues long. The germline V and J ends were trimmed by 4 bases and 8 bases, with 17 bases remaining between them. CDR3 bases: TGTGCCAGTAGTACTGAAGCCCGGGCCCTGGAAGCTTTCTTT. This encodes CASSTEARALEAFF.

The chain recombines TRBV30 with TRBJ2-1, with 9 bases fitting TRBD1. CDR1 is GTSNPN, CDR2 SVGIG, per germline (reference sequence). J was trimmed by 10 bases and V by 2 bases; bases with no gene match: 3. This CDR3 contains 12 residues. CDR3 region: CAWSPGQGEQFF. In nucleotides, the CDR3 is TGTGCCTGGAGTCCGGGACAGGGCGAGCAGTTCTTC. Combining the CDR3 with reference TRBV30 and TRBJ2-1 gives the whole variable domain SQTIHQWPATLVQPVGSPLSLECTVEGTSNPNLYWYRQAAGRGLQLLFYSVGIGQISSEVPQNLSASRPQDRQFILSSKKLLLSDSGFYLCAWSPGQGEQFFGPGTRLTVL.

This clone occurred a few times. This chain joins TRBV29-1 and TRBJ1-2; D ambiguous. The CDR3 is 12 amino acids. Germline values: CDR1 SQVTM, CDR2 ANQGSEA. The V end lost 4 bases, the J end lost 1 base, and 7 bases lay between the germline ends. The CDR3 protein is CSVGIRNYGYTF. For the CDR3, the DNA is TGCAGCGTTGGGATACGTAACTATGGCTACACCTTC.

This clone was recorded only once. This rearrangement joins TRBV7-9 to TRBJ2-5; TRBD2 matches at 8 bases. From germline, CDR1 is SEHNR and CDR2 FQNEAQ (reference sequence). The CDR3 is made up of 15 amino acids. The J segment lost 1 base and the V segment lost 4 bases, leaving 5 bases of the junction unmatched. The CDR3 loop reads CASSSKLAAQETQYF. The CDR3 DNA follows: TGTGCCAGCAGCTCCAAACTAGCGGCCCAAGAGACCCAGTACTTC.

This clone was observed many times. This rearrangement joins TRBV25-1 to TRBJ2-7, with D tentatively TRBD1 (6 bases). Trimming shortened V by 6 bases and J by 3 bases, and 6 bases separated the two germline ends. From germline, CDR1 is MGHDK and CDR2 SYGVNS. The CDR3 contains 11 residues. The CDR3 is CASRQGYEQYF. CDR3 sequence (DNA): TGTGCCAGCAGACAGGGCTACGAGCAGTACTTC.

The chain couples TRBV5-1 to TRBJ2-3; no firm D call. The V end was cut by 2 bases, the J end by 6 bases, with 7 bases between. This CDR3 is 12 amino acids long. Germline CDR1 is SGHRS and CDR2 is YFSETQ. CDR3 amino acids: CASSFGWDTQYF. The CDR3 DNA reads TGCGCCAGCAGCTTTGGCTGGGATACGCAGTATTTT.

This clone was observed a single time. The chain carries TRBV9 and TRBJ2-1; tentatively, D is TRBD2 (7 bases). Trimming shortened V by 7 bases and J by 7 bases, and 18 bases separated the two germline ends. The length of the CDR3 is 14 residues. Germline-derived CDR1 and CDR2 are SGDLS and YYNGEE. CDR3 sequence: CASSQGGVWNEQFF. The CDR3 DNA follows: TGTGCCAGCTCACAGGGAGGGGTATGGAATGAGCAGTTCTTC. Combining the CDR3 with reference TRBV9 and TRBJ2-1 gives the whole variable domain DSGVTQTPKHLITATGQRVTLRCSPRSGDLSVYWYQQSLDQGLQFLIQYYNGEERAKGNILERFSAQQFPDLHSELNLSSLELGDSALYFCASSQGGVWNEQFFGPGTRLTVL.

The rearrangement uses TRBV30 and TRBJ1-2; D is undetermined. The length of the CDR3 is 13 residues. With 4 bases removed from V and 4 bases from J, the gap between germline ends came to 13 bases. Germline CDR1 reads GTSNPN; CDR2 reads SVGIG (reference sequence). The CDR3 loop is CAWKGWDTYGYTF. The CDR3 DNA reads as TGTGCCTGGAAGGGATGGGATACCTATGGCTACACCTTC.

The chain uses TRBV30 and TRBJ1-2, with D perhaps TRBD1 (6 bases). Deletions cut 6 bases from V and 0 bases from J, with 11 bases between. CDR1 and CDR2 (germline): GTSNPN, SVGIG (reference sequence). This CDR3 is 13 amino acids long. The CDR3 protein is CACRTETNYGYTF. CDR3 coding DNA: TGTGCCTGCCGGACAGAGACTAACTATGGCTACACCTTC.

The chain joins TRBV27 to TRBJ2-7; possible D gene TRBD1, 5 bases. CDR1 and CDR2 (germline): MNHEY, SMNVEV (reference sequence). V was cut by 2 bases and J by 0 bases, with 5 bases left in between. This CDR3 has 13 amino acids. The CDR3: CASSLTGSYEQYF. The CDR3 DNA reads TGTGCCAGCAGTTTAACAGGCTCCTACGAGCAGTACTTC.

The chain couples TRBV19 to TRBJ2-2; possible D gene TRBD1, 6 bases. Germline V CDR1 and CDR2: LNHDA, SQIVND (reference sequence). Trimming removed 9 bases at V and 11 bases at J, with 10 bases between. This CDR3 region has 10 residues. The CDR3 here is CASLGAELFF. CDR3 nucleotides: TGTGCCAGCCTGGGGGCTGAGCTGTTTTTT.

This chain connects TRBV4-2 to TRBJ2-2; 10 bases fit TRBD2. J gave up 3 bases and V 7 bases, and 8 bases lay outside the gene matches. From germline, CDR1 is LGHNA and CDR2 YNFKEQ. The CDR3 is 16 residues long. The CDR3 DNA sequence: TGTGCCAGCATATCCGGGACTAGCGAGTACACCGGGGAGCTGTTTTTT. Translating gives CASISGTSEYTGELFF.

This clone was observed a few times. Written as DNA, the CDR3 is TGTGCCACCGGACCCGGGGTGGAGACCCAGTACTTC. Protein sequence: CATGPGVETQYF. J is TRBJ2-5 and V is TRBV10-3, with a possible D match to TRBD2 (5 bases). CDR3 length: 12 residues. V was trimmed by 10 bases and J by 5 bases, leaving 14 bases between them. Germline-derived CDR1 and CDR2 are ENHRY and SYGVKD.

The chain couples TRBV27 to TRBJ2-4; the match to TRBD1 covers 7 bases. V lost 8 bases, J lost 6 bases, and 7 bases stayed unmatched. The CDR3 sequence is 13 residues long. CDR1 and CDR2 (germline): MNHEY, SMNVEV (reference sequence). The CDR3 DNA follows: TGTGCCAGCGGACGGGACAGATTAAACATTCAGTACTTC. Residues: CASGRDRLNIQYF.

The rearrangement joins TRBV27 to TRBJ2-1; either TRBD1 or TRBD2 may fit D (5 bases each). Trimming pared 3 bases from V and 2 bases from J, leaving 11 bases between. Germline CDR1 MNHEY, CDR2 SMNVEV (reference sequence). The CDR3 contains 15 residues. The CDR3 loop is CASSFRDPTYNEQFF. CDR3 DNA sequence: TGTGCCAGCAGTTTCCGGGACCCTACCTACAATGAGCAGTTCTTC.

The chain recombines TRBV30 with TRBJ2-2; 9 bases map to TRBD1. Germline V gives CDR1 GTSNPN, CDR2 SVGIG (reference sequence). J was trimmed by 1 base and V by 5 bases; bases with no gene match: 5. This CDR3 comprises 15 residues. CDR3 sequence: CAWETDRGNTGELFF. The CDR3 coding sequence is TGTGCCTGGGAAACGGACAGGGGGAACACCGGGGAGCTGTTTTTT. Supplemented by reference TRBV30 and TRBJ2-2, the full variable domain reads SQTIHQWPATLVQPVGSPLSLECTVEGTSNPNLYWYRQAAGRGLQLLFYSVGIGQISSEVPQNLSASRPQDRQFILSSKKLLLSDSGFYLCAWETDRGNTGELFFGEGSRLTVL.

The rearrangement uses TRBV4-3 and TRBJ1-5; no clear D gene. The germline gives CDR1 LGHNA, CDR2 YSLEER. This CDR3 is 17 amino acids long. Trimming removed 0 bases from V and 0 bases from J, with 12 bases in between. The CDR3 nucleotides are TGCGCCAGCAGCCAAGATCGGGCGGCGTTTAGCAATCAGCCCCAGCATTTT. Amino acid sequence: CASSQDRAAFSNQPQHF.

The sample holds many counts of this clone. J is TRBJ1-1 and V is TRBV27; D possibly corresponds to TRBD1 (6 bases). Germline V CDR1 and CDR2: MNHEY, SMNVEV (reference sequence). The CDR3 sequence is 13 residues long. The germline V and J ends were trimmed by 5 bases and 3 bases, with 10 bases remaining between them. The CDR3: CASSRTVDTEAFF. For the CDR3, the DNA is TGTGCCAGCAGTAGGACAGTCGACACTGAAGCTTTCTTT.

The rearrangement links TRBV30 to TRBJ1-2; no clear D gene. CDR3 length: 13 amino acids. The V end lost 0 bases, the J end lost 7 bases, and 12 bases lay between the germline ends. The germline V gene has CDR1 GTSNPN and CDR2 SVGIG (reference sequence). CDR3 DNA sequence: TGTGCCTGGAGTGTAGGCCAGATACTTGGCTACACCTTC. This translates into CAWSVGQILGYTF.